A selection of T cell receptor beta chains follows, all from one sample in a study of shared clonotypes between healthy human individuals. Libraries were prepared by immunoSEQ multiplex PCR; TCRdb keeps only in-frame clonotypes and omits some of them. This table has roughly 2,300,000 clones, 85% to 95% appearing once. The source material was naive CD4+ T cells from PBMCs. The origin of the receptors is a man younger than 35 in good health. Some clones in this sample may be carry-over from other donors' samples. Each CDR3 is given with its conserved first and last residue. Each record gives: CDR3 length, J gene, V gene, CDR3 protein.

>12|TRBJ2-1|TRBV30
CAWSPSGNEQFF
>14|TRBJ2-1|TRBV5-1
CASSLSLAGGEQFF
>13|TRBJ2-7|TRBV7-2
CASSFDPGNEQYF
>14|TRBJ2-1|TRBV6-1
CATSRTSGNNEQFF
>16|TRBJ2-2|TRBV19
CASSMGVLLYTGELFF
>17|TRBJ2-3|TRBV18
CASSPPNRGEYTDTQYF
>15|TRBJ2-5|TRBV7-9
CASSSSGRWGETQYF
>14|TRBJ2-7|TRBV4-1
CASSQPGGGYEQYF
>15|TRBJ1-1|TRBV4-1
CASSQYRGRDTEAFF
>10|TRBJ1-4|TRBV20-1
CSARREKLFF
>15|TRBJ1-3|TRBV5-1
CASSFLPNSGNTIYF
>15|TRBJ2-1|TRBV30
CAWSPQGGSYNEQFF
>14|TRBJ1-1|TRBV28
CASSLGTGNTEAFF
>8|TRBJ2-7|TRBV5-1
CASAEQYF